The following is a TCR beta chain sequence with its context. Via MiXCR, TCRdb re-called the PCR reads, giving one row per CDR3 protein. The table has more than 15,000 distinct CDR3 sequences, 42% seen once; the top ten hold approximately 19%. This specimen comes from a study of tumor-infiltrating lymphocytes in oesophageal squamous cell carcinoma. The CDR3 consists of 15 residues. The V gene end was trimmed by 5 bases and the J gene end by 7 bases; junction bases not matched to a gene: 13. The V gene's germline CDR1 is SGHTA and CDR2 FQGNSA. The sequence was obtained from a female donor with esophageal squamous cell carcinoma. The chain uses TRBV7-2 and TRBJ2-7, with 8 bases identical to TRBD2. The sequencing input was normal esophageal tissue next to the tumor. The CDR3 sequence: CASSGYGTRGIEQYF. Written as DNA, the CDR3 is TGTGCCAGCAGCGGTTACGGGACTAGAGGCATAGAGCAGTACTTC.